This T cell receptor beta chain came from a study of cytomegalovirus exposure and HLA in healthy donors. Regarding this clone: Its antigen is not known.

Germline assignment: CDR1 MNHNY and CDR2 SVGAGI (reference sequence). J lost 3 bases, V lost 10 bases, and 2 bases had no gene match. This CDR3 has 12 residues. The study ran its PCR with 60 Vbeta and 13 Jbeta primers. Libraries were prepared by immunoSEQ multiplex PCR; TCRdb keeps only in-frame clonotypes and omits some of them. This table holds about 94,000 clones, roughly 75% found once. Study results and limitations: It was confirmed in vitro that a few of the CMV-associated chains were specific for CMV antigens.

The sequenced sample consisted of PBMCs. The chain is built from TRBV6-6 and TRBJ1-1; TRBD1 matches at 10 bases. This TCR derives from a woman aged 60-75 years in good health and CMV-seronegative. DNA for the CDR3: TGTGCCATCGGGACAGGGGACACTGAAGCTTTCTTT. It yields the protein CAIGTGDTEAFF.